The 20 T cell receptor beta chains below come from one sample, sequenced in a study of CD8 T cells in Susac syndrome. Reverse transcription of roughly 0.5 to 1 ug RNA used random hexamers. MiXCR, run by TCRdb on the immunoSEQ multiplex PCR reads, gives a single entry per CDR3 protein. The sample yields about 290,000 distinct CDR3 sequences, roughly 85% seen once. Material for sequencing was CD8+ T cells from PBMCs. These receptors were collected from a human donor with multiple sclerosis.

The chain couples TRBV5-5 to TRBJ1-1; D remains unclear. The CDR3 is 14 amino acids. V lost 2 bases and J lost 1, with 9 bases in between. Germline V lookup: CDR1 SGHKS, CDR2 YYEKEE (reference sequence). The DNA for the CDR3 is TGTGCCAGCAGCTTACACCAAGCGAACACTGAAGCTTTCTTT. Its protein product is CASSLHQANTEAFF.

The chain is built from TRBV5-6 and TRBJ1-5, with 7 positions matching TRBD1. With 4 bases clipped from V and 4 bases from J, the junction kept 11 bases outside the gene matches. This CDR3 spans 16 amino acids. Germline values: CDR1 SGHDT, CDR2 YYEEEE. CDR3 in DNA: TGTGCCAGCAGCCTATGGATGGCAGGGGGGAATCAGCCCCAGCATTTT. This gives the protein CASSLWMAGGNQPQHF.

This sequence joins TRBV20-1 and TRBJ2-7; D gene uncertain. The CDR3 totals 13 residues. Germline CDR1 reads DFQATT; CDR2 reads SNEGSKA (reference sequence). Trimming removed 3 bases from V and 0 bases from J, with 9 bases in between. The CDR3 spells CSARVRSSYEQYF. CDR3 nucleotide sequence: TGCAGTGCTAGGGTCCGGAGCTCCTACGAGCAGTACTTC.

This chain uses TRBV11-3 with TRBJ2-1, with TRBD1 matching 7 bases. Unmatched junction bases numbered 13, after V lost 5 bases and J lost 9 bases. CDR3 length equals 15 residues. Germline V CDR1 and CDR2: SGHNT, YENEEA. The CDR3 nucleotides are TGTGCCAGCAGCCCAGGGGGACACCAAGGAGGTGAGCAGTTCTTC. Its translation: CASSPGGHQGGEQFF.

The CDR3 DNA follows: TGTGCCAGCAGCCTCCAGGAGGGGAGGAACACTGAAGCTTTCTTT. Its translation is CASSLQEGRNTEAFF. The V and J genes are TRBV11-2 and TRBJ1-1, with D tentatively TRBD1 (5 bases). Trimming cost V 5 bases and J 1 base, with 14 bases left between them. The CDR3 contains 15 residues. Germline CDR1 SGHAT, CDR2 FQNNGV.

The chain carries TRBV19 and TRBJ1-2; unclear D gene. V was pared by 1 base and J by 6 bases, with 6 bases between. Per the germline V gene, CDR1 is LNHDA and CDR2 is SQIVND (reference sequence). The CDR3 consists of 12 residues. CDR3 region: CASSIGVDGYTF. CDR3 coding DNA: TGTGCCAGTAGTATAGGAGTGGATGGCTACACCTTC.

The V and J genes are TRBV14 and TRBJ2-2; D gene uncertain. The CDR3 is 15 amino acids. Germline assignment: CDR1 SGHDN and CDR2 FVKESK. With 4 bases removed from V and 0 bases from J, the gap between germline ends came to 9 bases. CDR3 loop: CASSLRIANTGELFF. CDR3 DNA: TGTGCCAGCAGCCTACGGATCGCGAACACCGGGGAGCTGTTTTTT.

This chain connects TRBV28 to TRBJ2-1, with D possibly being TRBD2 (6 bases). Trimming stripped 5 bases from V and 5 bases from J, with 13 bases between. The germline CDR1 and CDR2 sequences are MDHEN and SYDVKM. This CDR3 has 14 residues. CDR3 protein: CASSPREQHNEQFF. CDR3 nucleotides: TGTGCCAGCAGTCCACGGGAGCAGCACAATGAGCAGTTCTTC.

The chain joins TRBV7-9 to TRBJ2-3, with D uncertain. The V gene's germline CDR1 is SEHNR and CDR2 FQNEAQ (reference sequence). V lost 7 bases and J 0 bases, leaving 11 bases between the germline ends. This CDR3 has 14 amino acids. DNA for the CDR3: TGTGCCAGCATCCCCCTCGGAAGCACAGATACGCAGTATTTT. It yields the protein CASIPLGSTDTQYF.

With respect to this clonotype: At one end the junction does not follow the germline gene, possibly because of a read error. CDR3 residues: CASSVPVLVSNEQYF. The CDR3 DNA sequence: TGTGCCAGCAGCGTCCCGGTCTTGGTCTCCAACGAGCAGTACTTC. V gene TRBV2 combines with J gene TRBJ2-7; no reliable D call. This CDR3 comprises 15 residues. From germline, CDR1 is SNHLY and CDR2 FYNNEI.

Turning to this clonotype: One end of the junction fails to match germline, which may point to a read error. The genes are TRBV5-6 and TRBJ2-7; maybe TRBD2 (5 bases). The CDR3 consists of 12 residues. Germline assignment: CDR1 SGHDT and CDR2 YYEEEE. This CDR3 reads CASSLASGSPCF. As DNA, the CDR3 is TGTGCCAGCAGCTTGGCCTCGGGGTCTCCGTGCTTC.

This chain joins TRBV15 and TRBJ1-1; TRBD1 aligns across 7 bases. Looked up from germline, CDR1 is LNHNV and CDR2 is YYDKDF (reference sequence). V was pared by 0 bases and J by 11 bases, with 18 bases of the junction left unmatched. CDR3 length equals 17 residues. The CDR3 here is CATSRDLGTDGWGDAFF. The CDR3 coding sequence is TGTGCCACCAGCAGAGATCTCGGGACAGATGGTTGGGGGGATGCTTTCTTT.

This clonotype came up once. For the CDR3, the DNA is TGTGCCAGCAGTCCGCCGGGACAGGGGTTTAGAGATACGCAGTATTTT. This encodes CASSPPGQGFRDTQYF. The V gene is TRBV12-3 or TRBV12-4, the J gene TRBJ2-3; 10 positions agree with TRBD1. This CDR3 has 16 residues. V lost 5 bases, J lost 5 bases, and 10 bases stayed unmatched.

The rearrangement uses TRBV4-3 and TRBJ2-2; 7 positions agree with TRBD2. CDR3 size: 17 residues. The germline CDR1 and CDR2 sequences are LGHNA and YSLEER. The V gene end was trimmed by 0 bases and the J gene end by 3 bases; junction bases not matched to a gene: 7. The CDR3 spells CASSQDISSGDTGELFF. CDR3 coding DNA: TGCGCCAGCAGCCAAGATATATCTAGCGGTGACACCGGGGAGCTGTTTTTT.

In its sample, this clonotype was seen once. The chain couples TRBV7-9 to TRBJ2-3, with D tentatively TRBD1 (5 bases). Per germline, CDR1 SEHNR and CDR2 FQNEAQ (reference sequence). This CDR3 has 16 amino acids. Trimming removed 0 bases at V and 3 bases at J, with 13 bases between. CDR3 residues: CASSLAVTVRTDTQYF. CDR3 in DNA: TGTGCCAGCAGCTTAGCGGTGACAGTGAGGACAGATACGCAGTATTTT.

CDR3 bases: TGTGCCACCAGTGACCGCGGACAGGGGGCTGAGGGTTTCCCAGATACGCAGTATTTT. It translates to CATSDRGQGAEGFPDTQYF. The chain has TRBV24-1 and TRBJ2-3; 11 bases fit TRBD1. There are 19 residues in the CDR3. Germline V gene data show CDR1 as KGHDR and CDR2 as SFDVKD. V lost 4 bases, J lost 4 bases, and 15 bases stayed unmatched.

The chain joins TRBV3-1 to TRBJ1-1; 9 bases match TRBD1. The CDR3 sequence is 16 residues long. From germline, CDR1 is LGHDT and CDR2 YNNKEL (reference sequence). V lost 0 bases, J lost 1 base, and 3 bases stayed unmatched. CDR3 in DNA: TGTGCCAGCAGCCAAGAGGCGGACAGGGGGAACACTGAAGCTTTCTTT. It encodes CASSQEADRGNTEAFF.

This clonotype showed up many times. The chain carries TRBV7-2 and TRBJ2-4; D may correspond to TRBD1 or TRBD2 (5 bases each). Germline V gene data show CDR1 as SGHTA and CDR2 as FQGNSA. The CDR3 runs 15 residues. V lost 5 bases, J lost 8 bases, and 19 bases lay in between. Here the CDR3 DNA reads TGTGCCAGCAGCCTACCGGGACCCCGAACGGACATTCAGTACTTC. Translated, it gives CASSLPGPRTDIQYF.

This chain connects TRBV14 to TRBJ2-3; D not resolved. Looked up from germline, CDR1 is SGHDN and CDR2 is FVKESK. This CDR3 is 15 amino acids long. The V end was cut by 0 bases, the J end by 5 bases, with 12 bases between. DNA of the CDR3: TGTGCCAGCAGCCAAGAACCGAGCCTCGGAGATACGCAGTATTTT. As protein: CASSQEPSLGDTQYF.

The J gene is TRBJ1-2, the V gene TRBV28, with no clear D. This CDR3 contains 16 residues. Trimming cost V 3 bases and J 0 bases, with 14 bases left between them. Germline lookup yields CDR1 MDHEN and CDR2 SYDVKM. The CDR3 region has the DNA TGTGCCAGCAGTTTCCTCACACCCCTAGCTAACTATGGCTACACCTTC. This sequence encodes CASSFLTPLANYGYTF.